These T cell receptor beta chains were read from a single sample in a study of breast tumors, draining lymph nodes, adjacent tissues. TCRdb reprocessed the multiplex PCR reads via MiXCR and lists one record per CDR3 protein. The sample consists of 200,000 to 250,000 distinct CDR3 sequences, about 34% of them appearing once. Material for sequencing was axillary lymph node tissue. All receptors come from a female donor with breast cancer. Some clones in this sample may be carry-over from other donors' samples. CDR3s include the opening cysteine and the closing phenylalanine or tryptophan. Fields, in order: clone size, D gene, V gene, J gene, CDR3 DNA, CDR3 protein. A D gene is named only where the DNA matches it firmly. Only some rows state a clone size, as once, few, many or a class for expanded clones.

size: many
D: -
V: TRBV25-1
J: TRBJ1-2
DNA: TGTGCCAGCCACTCGAACTATGGCTACACCTTC
CDR3: CASHSNYGYTF

size: -
D: TRBD1
V: TRBV7-2
J: TRBJ2-1
DNA: TGTGCCAGCAGCTATTCTTCCGGGACAGGGGTGCAGTTCTTC
CDR3: CASSYSSGTGVQFF

size: many
D: -
V: TRBV15
J: TRBJ2-1
DNA: TGTGCCACCAGCAGAGAGAGAGGCCTGGGTTTAAATGAGCAGTTCTTC
CDR3: CATSRERGLGLNEQFF

size: -
D: -
V: TRBV7-8
J: TRBJ2-2
DNA: TGTGCCAGCAGCCATAGGGGGACAGGGGAGCTGTTTTTT
CDR3: CASSHRGTGELFF

size: many
D: -
V: TRBV5-1
J: TRBJ2-1
DNA: TGCGCCAGCAGCCCTGGAGGACTGCGCTCCTACAATGAGCAGTTCTTC
CDR3: CASSPGGLRSYNEQFF

size: -
D: TRBD1
V: TRBV15
J: TRBJ1-2
DNA: TGTGCCACCAGCAGCTTGACAGGGAAGGGTGACTATGGCTACACCTTC
CDR3: CATSSLTGKGDYGYTF

size: -
D: -
V: TRBV25-1
J: TRBJ1-5
DNA: TGTGCCAGCAGTCCCCCCCGTGGGTTTAATAGCAATCAGCCCCAGCATTTT
CDR3: CASSPPRGFNSNQPQHF

size: -
D: -
V: TRBV7-9
J: TRBJ1-3
DNA: TGTGCCAGCAGTAGGGGCAGCGACTCTGGAAACACCATATATTTT
CDR3: CASSRGSDSGNTIYF

size: many
D: TRBD2
V: TRBV9
J: TRBJ2-7
DNA: TGTGCCAGCAGCCCCCAAGGGACTAGCGGGAGCATGTTGCAGTACTTC
CDR3: CASSPQGTSGSMLQYF

size: -
D: -
V: TRBV2
J: TRBJ1-1
DNA: TGTGCCAGCAGTGAAGTTAACACTGAAGCTTTCTTT
CDR3: CASSEVNTEAFF

size: -
D: TRBD1
V: TRBV7-2
J: TRBJ1-6
DNA: TGTGCCAGCAGCTCCCGGACAGGGAAGGAATCACCCCTCCACTTT
CDR3: CASSSRTGKESPLHF

size: -
D: TRBD1
V: TRBV7-2
J: TRBJ2-5
DNA: TGTGCCAGCAACTACAGGGGTAACGCTGAAGAGACCCAGTACTTC
CDR3: CASNYRGNAEETQYF

size: many
D: TRBD1
V: TRBV5-1
J: TRBJ2-7
DNA: TGCGCCAGCAGCTTGGAGGGGGCATCCTACGAGCAGTACTTC
CDR3: CASSLEGASYEQYF

size: many
D: TRBD1
V: TRBV20-1
J: TRBJ1-5
DNA: TGCAGTGCACGAACAGGGGGCATCTATAGCAATCAGCCCCAGCATTTT
CDR3: CSARTGGIYSNQPQHF

size: -
D: -
V: TRBV20-1
J: TRBJ1-2
DNA: TGCGTGGGGGGGGCGCATGGCTACACCTTC
CDR3: CVGGAHGYTF

size: -
D: -
V: TRBV6-6
J: TRBJ1-5
DNA: TGTGCCAGCAGTCCTCGGGGGGGGGCGAGCAATCAGCCCCAGCATTTT
CDR3: CASSPRGGASNQPQHF

size: -
D: TRBD1
V: TRBV7-2
J: TRBJ1-4
DNA: TGTGCCAGCAGCTTAGCGCCCGGGACAGCCACTAATGAAAAACTGTTTTTT
CDR3: CASSLAPGTATNEKLFF

size: -
D: TRBD1
V: TRBV6-6
J: TRBJ1-1
DNA: TGTGCCAGCAGTTACGCAGGGGGCAGGACTGAAGCTTTCTTT
CDR3: CASSYAGGRTEAFF

size: few
D: -
V: TRBV12-3/TRBV12-4
J: TRBJ1-3
DNA: TGTGCCAGCAATCCACAGTGGCCCTCTGGAAACACCATATATTTT
CDR3: CASNPQWPSGNTIYF

size: -
D: TRBD2
V: TRBV5-1
J: TRBJ2-1
DNA: TGCGCCAGCAGCGATAGCGGGGGGGCCGATGAGCAGTTCTTC
CDR3: CASSDSGGADEQFF

size: -
D: TRBD2
V: TRBV11-3
J: TRBJ2-1
DNA: TGTGCCAGCAGCTCGGGGGGGGCCTACAATGAGCAGTTCTTC
CDR3: CASSSGGAYNEQFF

size: many
D: -
V: TRBV18
J: TRBJ2-5
DNA: TGTGCCAGCTCACCACCCGACCGAGAGACCCAGTACTTC
CDR3: CASSPPDRETQYF

size: many
D: -
V: TRBV5-1
J: TRBJ2-3
DNA: TGCGCCAGCAGCGAGGTATTAGGTGGGGAGTATTTT
CDR3: CASSEVLGGEYF

size: few
D: TRBD1
V: TRBV10-1
J: TRBJ2-1
DNA: TGCGCCAGCAGTCGGACAGGGACGGGACACAATGAGCAGTTCTTC
CDR3: CASSRTGTGHNEQFF

size: few
D: -
V: TRBV6-2/TRBV6-3
J: TRBJ1-2
DNA: TGTGCCAGCAGTTATGTGGGTCGCTCCACTTATGGCTACACCTTC
CDR3: CASSYVGRSTYGYTF

size: -
D: TRBD1
V: TRBV2
J: TRBJ2-7
DNA: TGTGCCAGCAGTATCCACAGGGGGCTCGAGCAGTACTTC
CDR3: CASSIHRGLEQYF

size: -
D: -
V: TRBV18
J: TRBJ1-5
DNA: TGTGCCAGCTCACCACCGGGTTCGGGACGGCTTCAGCCCCAGCATTTT
CDR3: CASSPPGSGRLQPQHF

size: many
D: -
V: TRBV19
J: TRBJ1-4
DNA: TGTGCCAGTAGTACCCCGGGACACCCCTTTGGGGGACTGTTTTTT
CDR3: CASSTPGHPFGGLFF

size: many
D: -
V: TRBV6-5
J: TRBJ1-5
DNA: TGTGCCAGCAGCACCCTAGGCCAGCCCCAGCATTTT
CDR3: CASSTLGQPQHF

size: -
D: TRBD2
V: TRBV20-1
J: TRBJ2-1
DNA: TGCAGTGCTTATAGGGGCGCTAGCGGGAGCTATAATGAGCAGTTCTTC
CDR3: CSAYRGASGSYNEQFF